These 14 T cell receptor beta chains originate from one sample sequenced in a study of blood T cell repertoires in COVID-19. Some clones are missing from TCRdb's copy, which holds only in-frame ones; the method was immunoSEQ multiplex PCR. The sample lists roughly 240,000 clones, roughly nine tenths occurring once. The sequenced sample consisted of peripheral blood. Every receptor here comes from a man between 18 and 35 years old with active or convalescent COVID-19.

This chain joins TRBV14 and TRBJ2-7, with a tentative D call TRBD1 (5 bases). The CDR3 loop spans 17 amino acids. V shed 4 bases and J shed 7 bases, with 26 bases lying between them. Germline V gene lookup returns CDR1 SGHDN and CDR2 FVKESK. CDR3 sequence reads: CASSLKPLGHLMGEQYF. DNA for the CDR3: TGTGCCAGCAGCCTCAAACCCCTCGGACACCTAATGGGTGAGCAGTACTTC.

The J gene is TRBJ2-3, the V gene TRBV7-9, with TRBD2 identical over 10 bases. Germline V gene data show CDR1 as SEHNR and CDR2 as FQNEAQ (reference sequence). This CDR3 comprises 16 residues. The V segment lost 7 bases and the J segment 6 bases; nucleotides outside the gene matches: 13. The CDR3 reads CASKEAGGRLFDTQYF. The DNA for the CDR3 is TGTGCCAGCAAGGAAGCGGGAGGGCGTCTGTTTGATACGCAGTATTTT.

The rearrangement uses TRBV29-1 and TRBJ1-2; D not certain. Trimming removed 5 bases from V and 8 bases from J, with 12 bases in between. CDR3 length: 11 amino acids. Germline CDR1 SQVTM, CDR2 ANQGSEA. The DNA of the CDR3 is TGCAGCGTTCAGAGTCGAGGGGGCTACACCTTC. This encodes CSVQSRGGYTF.

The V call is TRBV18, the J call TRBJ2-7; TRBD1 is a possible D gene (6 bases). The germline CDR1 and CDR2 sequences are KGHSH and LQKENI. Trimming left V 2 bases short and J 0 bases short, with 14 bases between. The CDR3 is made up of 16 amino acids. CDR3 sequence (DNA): TGTGCCAGCTCACCAGTTTCTACAGGGATCTCCTACGAGCAGTACTTC. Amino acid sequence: CASSPVSTGISYEQYF. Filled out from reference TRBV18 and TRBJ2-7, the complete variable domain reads NAGVMQNPRHLVRRRGQEARLRCSPMKGHSHVYWYRQLPEEGLKFMVYLQKENIIDESGMPKERFSAEFPKEGPSILRIQQVVRGDSAAYFCASSPVSTGISYEQYFGPGTRLTVT.

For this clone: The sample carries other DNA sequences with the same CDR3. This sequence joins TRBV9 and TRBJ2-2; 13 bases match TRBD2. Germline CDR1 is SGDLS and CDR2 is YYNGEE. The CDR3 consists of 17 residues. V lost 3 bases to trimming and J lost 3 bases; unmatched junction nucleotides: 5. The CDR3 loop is CASSEGTSGKYTGELFF. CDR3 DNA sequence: TGTGCCAGCAGCGAAGGGACTAGCGGGAAGTACACCGGGGAGCTGTTTTTT.

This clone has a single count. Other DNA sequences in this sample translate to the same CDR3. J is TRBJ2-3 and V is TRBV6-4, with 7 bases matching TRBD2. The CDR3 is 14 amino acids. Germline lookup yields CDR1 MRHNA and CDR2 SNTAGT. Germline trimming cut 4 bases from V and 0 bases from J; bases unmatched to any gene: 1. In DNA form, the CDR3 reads TGTGCCAGCAGTGCTAGCGGCAGCACAGATACGCAGTATTTT. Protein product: CASSASGSTDTQYF.

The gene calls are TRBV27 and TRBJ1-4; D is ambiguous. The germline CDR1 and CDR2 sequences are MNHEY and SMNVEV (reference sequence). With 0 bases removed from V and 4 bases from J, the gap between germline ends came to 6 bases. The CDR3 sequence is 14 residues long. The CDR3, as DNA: TGTGCCAGCAGTTTATCAGGGAGTAATGAAAAACTGTTTTTT. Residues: CASSLSGSNEKLFF. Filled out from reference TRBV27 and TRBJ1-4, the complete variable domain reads EAQVTQNPRYLITVTGKKLTVTCSQNMNHEYMSWYRQDPGLGLRQIYYSMNVEVTDKGDVPEGYKVSRKEKRNFPLILESPSPNQTSLYFCASSLSGSNEKLFFGSGTQLSVL.

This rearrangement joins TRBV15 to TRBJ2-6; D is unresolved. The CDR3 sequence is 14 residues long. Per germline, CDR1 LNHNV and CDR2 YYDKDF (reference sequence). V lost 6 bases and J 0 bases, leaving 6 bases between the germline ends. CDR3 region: CATRVGSGANVLTF. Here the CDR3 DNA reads TGTGCCACCAGAGTCGGCTCTGGGGCCAACGTCCTGACTTTC.

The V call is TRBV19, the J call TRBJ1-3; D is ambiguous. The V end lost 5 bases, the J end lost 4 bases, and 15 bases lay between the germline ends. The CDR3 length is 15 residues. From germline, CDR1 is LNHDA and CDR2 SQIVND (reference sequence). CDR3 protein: CASSAGENSGNTIYF. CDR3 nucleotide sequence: TGTGCCAGTAGTGCCGGGGAGAACTCGGGAAACACCATATATTTT.

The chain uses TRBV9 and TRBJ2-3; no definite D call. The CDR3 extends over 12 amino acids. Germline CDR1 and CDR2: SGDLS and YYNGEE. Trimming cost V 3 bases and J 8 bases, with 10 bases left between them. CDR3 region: CASSAERGTQYF. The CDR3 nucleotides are TGTGCCAGCAGCGCTGAGCGAGGTACGCAGTATTTT. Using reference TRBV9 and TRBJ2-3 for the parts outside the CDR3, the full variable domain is DSGVTQTPKHLITATGQRVTLRCSPRSGDLSVYWYQQSLDQGLQFLIQYYNGEERAKGNILERFSAQQFPDLHSELNLSSLELGDSALYFCASSAERGTQYFGPGTRLTVL.

Here the CDR3 DNA reads TGTGCCTGGGGCCGGGAGGCAGTAGCTCAGCCCCAGCATTTT. It specifies CAWGREAVAQPQHF. The chain has TRBV30 and TRBJ1-5; no firm D call. Germline assignment: CDR1 GTSNPN and CDR2 SVGIG (reference sequence). The length of the CDR3 is 14 residues. Trimming took off 5 bases at V and 6 bases at J, with 17 bases between the two ends.

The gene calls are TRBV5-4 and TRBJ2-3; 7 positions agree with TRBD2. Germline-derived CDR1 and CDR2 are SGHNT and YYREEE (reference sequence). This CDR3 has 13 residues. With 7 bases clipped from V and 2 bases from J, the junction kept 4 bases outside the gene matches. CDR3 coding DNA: TGTGCCAGCGGGCGGGAGAACACAGATACGCAGTATTTT. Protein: CASGRENTDTQYF.

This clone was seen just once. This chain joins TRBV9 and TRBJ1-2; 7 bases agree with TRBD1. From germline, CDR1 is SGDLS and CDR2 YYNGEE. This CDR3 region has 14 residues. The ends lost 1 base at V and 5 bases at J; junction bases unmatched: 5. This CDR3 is CASSVSSGGYGYTF. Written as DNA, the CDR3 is TGTGCCAGCAGCGTATCGTCAGGGGGATATGGCTACACCTTC.

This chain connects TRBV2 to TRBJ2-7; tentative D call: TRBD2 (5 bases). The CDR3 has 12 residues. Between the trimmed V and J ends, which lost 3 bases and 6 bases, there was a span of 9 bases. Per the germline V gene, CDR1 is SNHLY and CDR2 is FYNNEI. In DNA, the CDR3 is TGTGCCAGCAGTGACGGGGAACCCGAGCAGTACTTC. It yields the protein CASSDGEPEQYF.